This T cell receptor beta chain was recorded in a study of tissue T cells after allogeneic stem cell transplantation. Study as a whole: Graft-versus-host disease patients received grafts, several unmodified and three CD34-selected to deplete T cells. Study outcomes and limitations: Tissue-detected TCR repertoire was only partly captured by blood and spleen T cells.

With respect to this clone: Its cognate antigen is unknown.

The CDR3 totals 15 residues. With V trimmed by 3 bases and J by 10 bases, 8 bases remained unmatched. From germline, CDR1 is SGHTA and CDR2 FQGNSA. TCRbeta CDR3 was sequenced at survey depth with template counts. Some clones are missing from TCRdb's copy, which holds only in-frame ones; the method was immunoSEQ multiplex PCR. Among approximately 45,000 clones listed, roughly 92% were seen once. Source: blood, taken before transplantation. The TCR originated in a woman aged 35-70 years who later had graft-versus-host disease after an allogeneic stem cell transplant. The genes are TRBV7-2 and TRBJ2-1, with TRBD2 identical over 11 bases. CDR3 residues: CASSFILAGGREQFF. Here the CDR3 DNA reads TGTGCCAGCAGCTTTATCTTAGCGGGAGGGCGGGAGCAGTTCTTC.